These T cell receptor beta chains were read from a single sample in a study of long-term antiretroviral therapy in people with HIV. Using immunoSEQ multiplex PCR, the repertoire was profiled, and TCRdb retains in-frame clones only, with some absent. The table lists roughly 18,000 clones, roughly 78% of them singletons, with approximately 8.6% in the top ten. The material sequenced was unsorted PBMCs, taken at the start of antiretroviral therapy, before treatment. The receptor set was obtained from a middle-aged woman with HIV. Both conserved end residues are part of each CDR3. The D gene is left open where the match is weak. Size tells how often a clone was seen (once, few, many) or the class of an expanded clone, and some rows leave it out.

clone_size	d_call	v_call	j_call	cdr3_nt	cdr3_aa
NA	NA	TRBV2	TRBJ2-3	TGTGCCAGCAGTGAAAGTAGGACTACCGATACGCAGTATTTT	CASSESRTTDTQYF
NA	NA	TRBV9	TRBJ1-1	TGTGCCAGCAGCGTAGGTGGGGGCCACACTGAAGCTTTCTTT	CASSVGGGHTEAFF
NA	TRBD2	TRBV7-2	TRBJ2-5	TGTGCCAGCAGCCCCGGGACTAGCGGGGGGTTCGGAGAGACCCAGTACTTC	CASSPGTSGGFGETQYF
NA	TRBD2	TRBV5-1	TRBJ2-1	TGCGCCAGCAGCTTGCCTAGCGGGGGTGGTTACAATGAGCAGTTCTTC	CASSLPSGGGYNEQFF
NA	NA	TRBV5-5	TRBJ1-3	TGTGCCAGCAGCTTGGTGGGCAGCTCTGGAAACACCATATATTTT	CASSLVGSSGNTIYF
NA	NA	TRBV4-2	TRBJ1-3	TGTGCCAGCAGGCAGAGAGGGCTCTCTGGAAACACCATATATTTT	CASRQRGLSGNTIYF
few	NA	TRBV7-8	TRBJ2-7	TGTGCCAGCAGCTTCCAGGTTACCTACGAGCAGTACTTC	CASSFQVTYEQYF
NA	NA	TRBV9	TRBJ1-4	TGTGCCAGCAGCGTAGAAGGCAGGCCAGATGAAAAACTGTTTTTT	CASSVEGRPDEKLFF
NA	TRBD2	TRBV6-5	TRBJ2-7	TGTGCCAGCAGATCAGGCGGGACTAGCGTCTACGAGCAGTACTTC	CASRSGGTSVYEQYF
NA	NA	TRBV19	TRBJ1-6	TGTGCCAGTACCCCGGGGAGGACCTATAATTCACCCCTCCACTTT	CASTPGRTYNSPLHF
NA	NA	TRBV5-1	TRBJ2-5	TGCGCCAGCAGCTCACAAGAGACCCAGTACTTC	CASSSQETQYF
NA	TRBD1	TRBV18	TRBJ1-1	TGTGCCAGCTCCCTCCAGGGGGCGGATACTGAAGCTTTCTTT	CASSLQGADTEAFF
NA	NA	TRBV5-6	TRBJ2-7	TGTGCCAGCAGCTTGGGGAGGGGCGGCTCCTACGAGCAGTACTTC	CASSLGRGGSYEQYF
NA	NA	TRBV9	TRBJ1-6	TGTGCCAGCTCCTATGGAAATAATTCACCCCTCCACTTT	CASSYGNNSPLHF
once	NA	TRBV28	TRBJ1-1	TGTGCCAGCAGTTTGGTGGGGAGCGGCACTGAAGCTTTCTTT	CASSLVGSGTEAFF
NA	TRBD1	TRBV9	TRBJ1-3	TGTGCCAGCAACGGACAGGGTCTCGAGGACACCATATATTTT	CASNGQGLEDTIYF
NA	TRBD1	TRBV7-9	TRBJ2-7	TGTGCCAGCAGCCCGCCCCGGGACAGGGCCCCCTACGAGCAGTACTTC	CASSPPRDRAPYEQYF
NA	TRBD2	TRBV11-2	TRBJ2-2	TGTGCCAGCAGCTTATCTAGCGGCGAGCTGTTTTTT	CASSLSSGELFF
few	NA	TRBV13	TRBJ2-7	TGTGCCAGCAGCTTTGAAAGGAAACAGTACTTC	CASSFERKQYF
NA	NA	TRBV9	TRBJ2-1	TGTGCCAGCAGCCCCGAGGAAGGGGAGGCGGGGAATGAGCAGTTCTTC	CASSPEEGEAGNEQFF
few	NA	TRBV28	TRBJ1-5	TGTGCCAGCAGTTTCAGGGAGGGCAATCAGCCCCAGCATTTT	CASSFREGNQPQHF
NA	TRBD1	TRBV29-1	TRBJ1-2	TGCAGCGTCCAGGGGGCAGGCTATGGCTACACCTTC	CSVQGAGYGYTF
NA	NA	TRBV7-6	TRBJ1-1	TGTGCCAGCAGCTTAGGGGTAGGACGTGAAGCTTTCTTT	CASSLGVGREAFF
NA	TRBD1	TRBV18	TRBJ2-7	TGTGCCAGCTCATCTCGACAGGGTTCCTACGAGCAGTACTTC	CASSSRQGSYEQYF
NA	TRBD2	TRBV9	TRBJ2-7	TGTGCCAGCAGCCCCCGAGCGGGGGGTTACACCTACGAGCAGTACTTC	CASSPRAGGYTYEQYF
NA	TRBD1	TRBV2	TRBJ2-3	TGTGCCAGCAGGCCCGGGACAGTAGGTTATACGCAGTATTTT	CASRPGTVGYTQYF
NA	NA	TRBV7-3	TRBJ1-2	TGTGCCAGCAGCTTTATGATAAATGAGGCGCTTGGCTACACCTTC	CASSFMINEALGYTF
once	TRBD2	TRBV14	TRBJ2-3	TGTGCCAGCAGCCAAGGCCAGCTAGCGGGGGGCAGACTCCGCACAGATACGCAGTATTTT	CASSQGQLAGGRLRTDTQYF
once	NA	TRBV4-3	TRBJ1-2	TGCGCCAGCAGCCAAGTTGGGCAGTCCCCTGGCTACACCTTC	CASSQVGQSPGYTF
NA	TRBD2	TRBV7-3	TRBJ2-1	TGTGCCAGCAGCTTGGGAGCGGGGGGGTCGAATGAGCAGTTCTTC	CASSLGAGGSNEQFF
NA	NA	TRBV11-2	TRBJ2-3	TGTGCCAGCAGCTTAGTGGGGGAGGATACGCAGTATTTT	CASSLVGEDTQYF
NA	NA	TRBV4-3	TRBJ2-5	TGCGCCAGCAGCCAAGCAAGGGGGGTTGGGACCCAGTACTTC	CASSQARGVGTQYF
NA	NA	TRBV4-2	TRBJ2-2	TGTGCCAGCAGCCAAGAGGGGGGGCTTAGCGGGGAGCTGTTTTTT	CASSQEGGLSGELFF
once	NA	TRBV28	TRBJ2-5	TGTGCCAGCATCCCAACCCCCCGGGAAGGAGAGACCCAGTACTTC	CASIPTPREGETQYF
NA	NA	TRBV7-9	TRBJ2-7	TGTGCCAGCAGCTTAACGGGGGAAACCTACGAGCAGTACTTC	CASSLTGETYEQYF
NA	NA	TRBV5-4	TRBJ1-1	TGTGCCAGCAGCCGTTTAGGAGGGGCGAACACTGAAGCTTTCTTT	CASSRLGGANTEAFF
NA	NA	TRBV28	TRBJ1-2	TGTGCCAGCACCCCAGGGGTCTATGGCTACACCTTC	CASTPGVYGYTF
NA	NA	TRBV6-6	TRBJ2-5	TGTGCCAGCAGCCCCGCCGGGCAGGAGACCCAGTACTTC	CASSPAGQETQYF
NA	NA	TRBV7-8	TRBJ1-2	TGTGCCAGCAGCTTAGCGATCCGGGTCTATGGCTACACCTTC	CASSLAIRVYGYTF